These 23 T cell receptor beta chains share one sample of origin, sequenced in a study of shared clonotypes between healthy human individuals. The method was immunoSEQ multiplex PCR; TCRdb's version includes in-frame clones alone and lacks a portion of them. The repertoire includes a few million clones, 93% of them detected once, and around 1.7% sits in the top ten. Naive CD8 cells comprised CD45RO-negative, CCR7-positively selected cells, excluding terminally differentiated effector memory CD45RA+ cells. Sequencing was performed on naive CD8+ T cells from PBMCs. Source of these receptors: a man younger than 35 in good health. Some clones in this sample may be carry-over from other donors' samples.

The CDR3 reads CASSSPDGNLGGETQYF. Here the CDR3 DNA reads TGCGCCAGCAGCTCGCCCGACGGTAATCTAGGAGGGGAGACCCAGTACTTC. This chain joins TRBV5-1 and TRBJ2-5; a possible D gene is TRBD2 (6 bases). CDR1 and CDR2 from the germline V gene are SGHRS and YFSETQ. The CDR3 length is 17 residues. Trimming left V 3 bases short and J 5 bases short, with 23 bases between.

V and J are TRBV28 and TRBJ1-5; D is ambiguous. V was pared by 2 bases and J by 0 bases, with 8 bases between. There are 15 residues in the CDR3. Germline CDR1 is MDHEN and CDR2 is SYDVKM. DNA for the CDR3: TGTGCCAGCAGTTTAGGCTCCTATAGCAATCAGCCCCAGCATTTT. Its translation is CASSLGSYSNQPQHF.

Comments on this clone: The identical CDR3 is also encoded by other nucleotide sequences in the sample. The J gene is TRBJ2-4, the V gene TRBV2; no reliable D call. Trimming left V 3 bases short and J 0 bases short, with 6 bases between. The CDR3 is made up of 14 amino acids. The V gene's germline CDR1 is SNHLY and CDR2 FYNNEI. The CDR3 protein is CASSDRGAKNIQYF. Here the CDR3 DNA reads TGTGCCAGCAGTGACAGAGGAGCCAAAAACATTCAGTACTTC.

This chain uses TRBV6-1 with TRBJ1-1; 10 bases agree with TRBD1. Trimming took 6 bases from V and 0 from J; bases not matched to a gene: 4. The CDR3 covers 15 residues. Germline assignment: CDR1 MNHNS and CDR2 SASEGT. CDR3 sequence reads: CASRGQGTLNTEAFF. CDR3 DNA sequence: TGTGCCAGCAGGGGACAGGGGACATTGAACACTGAAGCTTTCTTT.

This sequence joins TRBV1 and TRBJ2-2. TRBV1 counts as a pseudogene. The CDR3 spans 16 residues. The CDR3 nucleotides read TGCACCAGCAGCCCGTCGACCGGGCCACGGAACGGGGAGCTGTTTTTT. As protein: CTSSPSTGPRNGELFF.

The count of this clone is one. The V and J genes are TRBV19 and TRBJ1-2; 8 nucleotides agree with TRBD1. Trimming removed 5 bases from V and 2 bases from J; junction bases left unmatched: 7. Germline V gene lookup returns CDR1 LNHDA and CDR2 SQIVND (reference sequence). The CDR3 has 15 residues. The CDR3 protein is CASSAGQGPNYGYTF. Written as DNA, the CDR3 is TGTGCCAGTAGTGCCGGACAGGGCCCGAACTATGGCTACACCTTC. The full variable domain, with the rest looked up from reference TRBV19 and TRBJ1-2, is DGGITQSPKYLFRKEGQNVTLSCEQNLNHDAMYWYRQDPGQGLRLIYYSQIVNDFQKGDIAEGYSVSREKKESFPLTVTSAQKNPTAFYLCASSAGQGPNYGYTFGSGTRLTVV.

J is TRBJ1-2 and V is TRBV29-1; tentative D call: TRBD1 (5 bases). CDR1 is SQVTM and CDR2 is ANQGSEA in the germline V gene. CDR3 length: 13 amino acids. V lost 7 bases and J 6 bases, leaving 18 bases between the germline ends. CDR3 sequence (DNA): TGCAGCGGCAGGGAAGCACACAATGATGGCTACACCTTC. It yields the protein CSGREAHNDGYTF. Looking up the rest from reference TRBV29-1 and TRBJ1-2 gives the full variable domain: SAVISQKPSRDICQRGTSLTIQCQVDSQVTMMFWYRQQPGQSLTLIATANQGSEATYESGFVIDKFPISRPNLTFSTLTVSNMSPEDSSIYLCSGREAHNDGYTFGSGTRLTVV.

The V gene is TRBV27, the J gene TRBJ2-2, with a weak D call TRBD2 (6 bases). CDR3 size: 17 residues. The germline V and J ends were trimmed by 8 bases and 5 bases, with 24 bases remaining between them. Germline-derived CDR1 and CDR2 are MNHEY and SMNVEV (reference sequence). The DNA for the CDR3 is TGTGCCAGCGCCCTCGCCGTCCCCTCGGAGGGAACCGGGGAGCTGTTTTTT. Residues: CASALAVPSEGTGELFF.

Details on this clone: This CDR3 is also generated by other DNA sequences in the sample. The rearrangement uses TRBV4-2 and TRBJ2-5, with D possibly TRBD2 on 5 matching bases. This CDR3 has 14 amino acids. Between the trimmed V and J ends, which lost 3 bases and 1 base, there was a span of 9 bases. Germline V gene data show CDR1 as LGHNA and CDR2 as YNFKEQ. Here the CDR3 reads CASSQAGSQETQYF. The CDR3 DNA reads TGTGCCAGCAGCCAGGCGGGCAGCCAAGAGACCCAGTACTTC.

This clone has a single count. V and J are TRBV27 and TRBJ2-7; 11 bases agree with TRBD2. Germline-derived CDR1 and CDR2 are MNHEY and SMNVEV (reference sequence). The ends lost 8 bases at V and 3 bases at J; junction bases unmatched: 9. The CDR3 is 15 residues long. The CDR3 protein is CASYTTTSGNYEQYF. Written as DNA, the CDR3 is TGTGCCAGCTATACCACGACTAGCGGGAACTACGAGCAGTACTTC.

Here the CDR3 reads CASEGQGIGELFF. Written as DNA, the CDR3 is TGTGCCAGTGAGGGACAGGGGATCGGGGAGCTGTTTTTT. V is TRBV9 and J is TRBJ2-2; 10 bases are shared with TRBD1. The CDR3 loop spans 13 amino acids. Trimming cost V 8 bases and J 7 bases; bases outside gene matches: 5. CDR1 and CDR2 from the germline V gene are SGDLS and YYNGEE. The complete variable domain, with remaining parts taken from reference TRBV9 and TRBJ2-2, reads DSGVTQTPKHLITATGQRVTLRCSPRSGDLSVYWYQQSLDQGLQFLIQYYNGEERAKGNILERFSAQQFPDLHSELNLSSLELGDSALYFCASEGQGIGELFFGEGSRLTVL.

The V call is TRBV15, the J call TRBJ1-2, with a tentative D call TRBD1 (5 bases). CDR3 length: 16 residues. Trimming pared 6 bases from V and 6 bases from J, leaving 23 bases between. CDR1 and CDR2 (germline): LNHNV, YYDKDF (reference sequence). The CDR3 region has the DNA TGTGCCACCAGTAGGGCCCCGGAAGGGGCCGAGCATGGCTACACCTTC. As protein: CATSRAPEGAEHGYTF.

CDR3 sequence reads: CASSLMGNIQYF. The CDR3 nucleotides read TGTGCCAGCAGTTTAATGGGAAACATTCAGTACTTC. This rearrangement joins TRBV27 to TRBJ2-4; D not certain. Per germline, CDR1 MNHEY and CDR2 SMNVEV (reference sequence). Trimming pared 2 bases from V and 6 bases from J, leaving 5 bases between. The length of the CDR3 is 12 residues.

The V call is TRBV9, the J call TRBJ2-2; TRBD1 matches at 10 bases. The V gene's germline CDR1 is SGDLS and CDR2 YYNGEE. The CDR3 has 14 residues. Trimming took 3 bases from V and 6 from J; bases not matched to a gene: 2. For the CDR3, the DNA is TGTGCCAGCAGCGGACAGGGGGCCCCCGGGGAGCTGTTTTTT. It translates to CASSGQGAPGELFF. Supplemented by reference TRBV9 and TRBJ2-2, the full variable domain reads DSGVTQTPKHLITATGQRVTLRCSPRSGDLSVYWYQQSLDQGLQFLIQYYNGEERAKGNILERFSAQQFPDLHSELNLSSLELGDSALYFCASSGQGAPGELFFGEGSRLTVL.

The chain uses TRBV5-4 and TRBJ2-1; weak D call: TRBD2 (5 bases). The ends were cut back, 2 bases at V and 7 bases at J, with 7 bases in the middle. The CDR3 runs 12 residues. Germline V gives CDR1 SGHNT, CDR2 YYREEE (reference sequence). This chain's CDR3 is CASSLWRNEQFF. CDR3 nucleotides: TGTGCCAGCAGCTTATGGAGGAATGAGCAGTTCTTC.

In this sample, this clone turned up once. The CDR3 nucleotides are TGTGCCAGCAGCCCTTCCAGGCGGCCTGATACGCAGTATTTT. This codes for CASSPSRRPDTQYF. The chain joins TRBV11-2 to TRBJ2-3, with unresolved D. Trimming cost V 5 bases and J 6 bases, with 15 bases left between them. Germline V gene data show CDR1 as SGHAT and CDR2 as FQNNGV. The CDR3 runs 14 residues.

The V gene is TRBV27, the J gene TRBJ2-1; TRBD2 agrees at 11 bases. The CDR3 is made up of 15 amino acids. The ends lost 5 bases at V and 8 bases at J; junction bases unmatched: 8. CDR1 MNHEY and CDR2 SMNVEV come from the germline V gene (reference sequence). CDR3 nucleotides: TGTGCCAGCAGTGAACGACTAGCGGGGAGGGATGAGCAGTTCTTC. Residues: CASSERLAGRDEQFF.

This clone showed up just a few times. The chain recombines TRBV9 with TRBJ1-2; a possible D gene is TRBD1 (5 bases). The CDR3 spans 14 residues. Deletions cut 3 bases from V and 0 bases from J, with 9 bases between. Germline V gene data show CDR1 as SGDLS and CDR2 as YYNGEE. The CDR3 region is CASSAPGPNYGYTF. The CDR3 DNA is TGTGCCAGCAGCGCCCCGGGACCTAACTATGGCTACACCTTC.

The J gene is TRBJ2-7, the V gene TRBV30; TRBD2 is a possible D gene (6 bases). V gave up 3 bases and J gave up 5 bases, with 26 bases separating them. Germline CDR1 is GTSNPN and CDR2 is SVGIG (reference sequence). This CDR3 is 17 amino acids long. CDR3 sequence: CAWRAWKVGGDSDEQYF. CDR3 nucleotides: TGTGCCTGGAGAGCCTGGAAGGTGGGAGGCGATTCGGACGAGCAGTACTTC.

This rearrangement joins TRBV28 to TRBJ1-2; 7 positions match TRBD1. Germline V gene data show CDR1 as MDHEN and CDR2 as SYDVKM. The V and J ends lost 7 bases and 2 bases, in that order; junction bases with no gene match: 7. This CDR3 contains 14 residues. The CDR3 DNA reads TGTGCCAGCACACAAGTGGGACAGAACTATGGCTACACCTTC. This sequence encodes CASTQVGQNYGYTF.

The rearrangement joins TRBV11-2 to TRBJ2-1; D remains unclear. Trimming took 4 bases from V and 7 from J, leaving 11 bases between them. The CDR3 is made up of 13 amino acids. From germline, CDR1 is SGHAT and CDR2 FQNNGV. CDR3 region: CASSSGKGNEQFF. CDR3 bases: TGTGCCAGCAGCTCGGGCAAAGGGAATGAGCAGTTCTTC.

This chain links TRBV4-1 with TRBJ2-7; 10 bases fit TRBD1. The CDR3 runs 16 residues. Trimming removed 5 bases from V and 5 bases from J; junction bases left unmatched: 12. Per germline, CDR1 MGHRA and CDR2 YSYEKL. CDR3 DNA: TGCGCCAGCAGCTTGACACCGGGACAGGGGAGAGACGAGCAGTACTTC. It is translated as CASSLTPGQGRDEQYF.

This clone has more than one count but fewer than ten. The chain is built from TRBV18 and TRBJ1-4; 7 bases are a match to TRBD1. CDR1 KGHSH and CDR2 LQKENI come from the germline V gene. The CDR3 contains 16 residues. V lost 1 base, J lost 6 bases, and 8 bases stayed unmatched. CDR3 sequence reads: CASSPRATGIDEKLFF. CDR3 bases: TGTGCCAGCTCACCACGGGCGACAGGGATAGATGAAAAACTGTTTTTT.